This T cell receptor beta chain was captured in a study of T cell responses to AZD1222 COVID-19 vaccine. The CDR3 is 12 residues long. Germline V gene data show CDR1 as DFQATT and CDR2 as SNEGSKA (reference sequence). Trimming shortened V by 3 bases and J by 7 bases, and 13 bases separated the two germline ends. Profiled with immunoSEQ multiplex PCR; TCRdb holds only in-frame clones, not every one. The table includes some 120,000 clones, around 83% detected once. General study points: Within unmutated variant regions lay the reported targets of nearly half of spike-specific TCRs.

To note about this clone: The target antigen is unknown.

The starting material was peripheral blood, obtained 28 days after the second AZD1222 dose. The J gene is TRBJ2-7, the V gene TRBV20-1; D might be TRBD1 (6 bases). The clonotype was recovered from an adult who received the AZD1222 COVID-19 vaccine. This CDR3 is CSASAGAREQYF. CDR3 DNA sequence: TGCAGTGCTAGTGCAGGGGCAAGGGAGCAGTACTTC.